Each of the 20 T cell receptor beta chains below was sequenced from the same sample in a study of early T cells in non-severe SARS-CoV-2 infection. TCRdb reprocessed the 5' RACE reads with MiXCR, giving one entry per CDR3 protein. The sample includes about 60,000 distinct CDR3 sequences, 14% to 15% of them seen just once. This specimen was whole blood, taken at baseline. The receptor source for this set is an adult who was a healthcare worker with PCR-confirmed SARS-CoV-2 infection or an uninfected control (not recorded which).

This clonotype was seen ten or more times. The DNA of the CDR3 is TGTGCCAGCAATGCCCCCCCGGGGTTGGCCCAGTACTTC. Translated: CASNAPPGLAQYF. This chain connects TRBV28 to TRBJ2-5; D perhaps matches TRBD2 (5 bases). V was pared by 7 bases and J by 9 bases, with 18 bases between. This CDR3 has 13 amino acids. Germline V gene lookup returns CDR1 MDHEN and CDR2 SYDVKM.

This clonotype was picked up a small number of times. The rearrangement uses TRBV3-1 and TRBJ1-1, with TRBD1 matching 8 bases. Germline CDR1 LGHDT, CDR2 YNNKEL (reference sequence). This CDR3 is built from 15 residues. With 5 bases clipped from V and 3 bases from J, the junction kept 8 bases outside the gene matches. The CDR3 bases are TGTGCCAGCAGCTTCAGGGGGCTTCGGGACACTGAAGCTTTCTTT. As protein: CASSFRGLRDTEAFF.

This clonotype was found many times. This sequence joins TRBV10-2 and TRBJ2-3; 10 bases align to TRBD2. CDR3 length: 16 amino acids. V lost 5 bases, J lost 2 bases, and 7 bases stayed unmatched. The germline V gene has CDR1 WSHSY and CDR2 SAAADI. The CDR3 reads CASSRGAGGPTDTQYF. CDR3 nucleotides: TGCGCCAGCAGTAGGGGAGCGGGGGGGCCCACAGATACGCAGTATTTT.

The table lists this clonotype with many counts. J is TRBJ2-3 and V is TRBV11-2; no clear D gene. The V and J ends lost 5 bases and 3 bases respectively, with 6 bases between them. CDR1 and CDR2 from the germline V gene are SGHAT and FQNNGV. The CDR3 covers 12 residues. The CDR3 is CASSALTDTQYF. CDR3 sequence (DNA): TGTGCCAGCAGCGCCCTGACAGATACGCAGTATTTT.

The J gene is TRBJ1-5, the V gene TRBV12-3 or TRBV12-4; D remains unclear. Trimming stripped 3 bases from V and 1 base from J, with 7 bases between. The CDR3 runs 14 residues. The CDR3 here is CASSLSGSNQPQHF. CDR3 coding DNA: TGTGCCAGCAGTTTGTCCGGAAGCAATCAGCCCCAGCATTTT.

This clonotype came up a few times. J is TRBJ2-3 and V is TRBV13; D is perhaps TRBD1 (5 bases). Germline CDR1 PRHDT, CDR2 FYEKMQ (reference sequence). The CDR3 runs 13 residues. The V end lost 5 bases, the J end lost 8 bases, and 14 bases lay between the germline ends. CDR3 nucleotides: TGTGCCAGCAGCACTACCCCCCAGGGTACGCAGTATTTT. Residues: CASSTTPQGTQYF.

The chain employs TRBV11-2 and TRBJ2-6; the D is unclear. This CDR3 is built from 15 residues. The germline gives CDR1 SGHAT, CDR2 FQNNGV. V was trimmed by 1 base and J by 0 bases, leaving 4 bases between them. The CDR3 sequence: CASSLVVSGANVLTF. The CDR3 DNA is TGTGCCAGCAGCTTAGTCGTCTCTGGGGCCAACGTCCTGACTTTC. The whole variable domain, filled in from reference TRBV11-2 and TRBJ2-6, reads EAGVAQSPRYKIIEKRQSVAFWCNPISGHATLYWYQQILGQGPKLLIQFQNNGVVDDSQLPKDRFSAERLKGVDSTLKIQPAKLEDSAVYLCASSLVVSGANVLTFGAGSRLTVL.

The CDR3 DNA reads as TGTGCCAGCAGCCAAGATGCCTTTTCTGGAAACACCATATATTTT. This sequence encodes CASSQDAFSGNTIYF. The gene calls are TRBV4-2 and TRBJ1-3, with D unresolved. With 0 bases removed from V and 1 base from J, the gap between germline ends came to 7 bases. Germline V gives CDR1 LGHNA, CDR2 YNFKEQ. The CDR3 runs 15 residues.

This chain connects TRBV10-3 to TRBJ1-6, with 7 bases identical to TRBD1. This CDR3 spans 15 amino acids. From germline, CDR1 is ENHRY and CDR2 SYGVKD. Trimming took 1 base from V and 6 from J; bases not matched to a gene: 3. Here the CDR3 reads CAISEYGTANSPLHF. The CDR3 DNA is TGTGCCATCAGTGAGTACGGGACAGCTAATTCACCCCTCCACTTT.

As DNA, the CDR3 is TGTGCCAGCAGTGGGGACTTCAGCTCCTACAATGAGCAGTTCTTC. It codes for CASSGDFSSYNEQFF. The gene calls are TRBV2 and TRBJ2-1; a possible D gene is TRBD2 (6 bases). Deletions cut 4 bases from V and 0 bases from J, with 10 bases between. The CDR3 contains 15 residues. CDR1 is SNHLY and CDR2 is FYNNEI in the germline V gene. Full variable domain (remainder filled in from reference TRBV2 and TRBJ2-1): EPEVTQTPSHQVTQMGQEVILRCVPISNHLYFYWYRQILGQKVEFLVSFYNNEISEKSEIFDDQFSVERPDGSNFTLKIRSTKLEDSAMYFCASSGDFSSYNEQFFGPGTRLTVL.

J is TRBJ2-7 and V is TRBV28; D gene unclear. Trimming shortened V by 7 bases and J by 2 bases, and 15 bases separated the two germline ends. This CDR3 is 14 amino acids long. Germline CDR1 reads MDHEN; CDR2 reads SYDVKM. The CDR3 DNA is TGTGCCAGCACCAACAGTATTTCTCCCTACGAGCAGTACTTC. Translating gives CASTNSISPYEQYF.

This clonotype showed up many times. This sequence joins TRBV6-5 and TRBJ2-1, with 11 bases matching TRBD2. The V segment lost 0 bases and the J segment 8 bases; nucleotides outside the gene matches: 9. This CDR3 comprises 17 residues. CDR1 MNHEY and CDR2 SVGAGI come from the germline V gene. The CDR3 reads CASSYSTGTSGNDEQFF. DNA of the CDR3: TGTGCCAGCAGTTACTCTACCGGGACTAGCGGAAACGATGAGCAGTTCTTC.

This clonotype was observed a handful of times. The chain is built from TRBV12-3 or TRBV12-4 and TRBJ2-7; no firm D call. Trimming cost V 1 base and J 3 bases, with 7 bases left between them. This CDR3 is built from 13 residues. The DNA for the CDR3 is TGTGCCAGCAGTTTAGAACAAAACTACGAGCAGTACTTC. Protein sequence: CASSLEQNYEQYF.

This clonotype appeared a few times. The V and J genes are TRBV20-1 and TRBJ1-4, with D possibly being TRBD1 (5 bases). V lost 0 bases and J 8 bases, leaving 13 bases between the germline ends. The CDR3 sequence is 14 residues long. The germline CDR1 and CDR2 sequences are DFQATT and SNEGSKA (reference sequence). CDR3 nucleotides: TGCAGTGCTAGAGAGAGCAGCCGGGGGGAAAAACTGTTTTTT. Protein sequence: CSARESSRGEKLFF.

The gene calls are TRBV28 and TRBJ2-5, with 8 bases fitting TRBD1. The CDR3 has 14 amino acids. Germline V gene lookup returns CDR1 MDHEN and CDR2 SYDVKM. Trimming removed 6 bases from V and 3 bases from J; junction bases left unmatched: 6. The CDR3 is CASSTPGQEETQYF. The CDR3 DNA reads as TGTGCCAGCAGCACACCGGGACAGGAAGAGACCCAGTACTTC. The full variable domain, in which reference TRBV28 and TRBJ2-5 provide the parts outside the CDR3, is DVKVTQSSRYLVKRTGEKVFLECVQDMDHENMFWYRQDPGLGLRLIYFSYDVKMKEKGDIPEGYSVSREKKERFSLILESASTNQTSMYLCASSTPGQEETQYFGPGTRLLVL.

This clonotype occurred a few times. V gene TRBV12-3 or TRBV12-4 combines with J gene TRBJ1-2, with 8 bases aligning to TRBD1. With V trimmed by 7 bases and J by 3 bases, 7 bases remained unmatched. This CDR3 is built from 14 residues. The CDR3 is CASTKSGGDYGYTF. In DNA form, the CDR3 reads TGTGCCAGCACCAAATCAGGGGGCGACTATGGCTACACCTTC.

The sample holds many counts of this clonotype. CDR3 amino acids: CASSFYPREQYF. CDR3 nucleotide sequence: TGTGCCAGCAGTTTCTATCCTCGCGAGCAGTACTTC. The chain carries TRBV28 and TRBJ2-7; D is ambiguous. The CDR3 is 12 residues long. Germline lookup yields CDR1 MDHEN and CDR2 SYDVKM. V was trimmed by 3 bases and J by 6 bases, leaving 9 bases between them.

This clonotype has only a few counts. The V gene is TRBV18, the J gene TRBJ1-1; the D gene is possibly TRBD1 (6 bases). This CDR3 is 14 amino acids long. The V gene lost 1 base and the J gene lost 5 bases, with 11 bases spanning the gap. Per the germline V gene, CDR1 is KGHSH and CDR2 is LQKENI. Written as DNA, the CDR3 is TGTGCCAGCTCACCACAGGCAGGGGAGACTGAAGCTTTCTTT. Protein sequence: CASSPQAGETEAFF.

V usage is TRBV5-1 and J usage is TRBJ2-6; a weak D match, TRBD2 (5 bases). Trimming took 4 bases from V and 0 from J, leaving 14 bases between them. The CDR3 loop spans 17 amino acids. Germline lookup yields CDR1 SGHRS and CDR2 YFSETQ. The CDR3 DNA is TGCGCCAGCAGCCCCGGGCGCGGAGGCTCTGGGGCCAACGTCCTGACTTTC. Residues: CASSPGRGGSGANVLTF.

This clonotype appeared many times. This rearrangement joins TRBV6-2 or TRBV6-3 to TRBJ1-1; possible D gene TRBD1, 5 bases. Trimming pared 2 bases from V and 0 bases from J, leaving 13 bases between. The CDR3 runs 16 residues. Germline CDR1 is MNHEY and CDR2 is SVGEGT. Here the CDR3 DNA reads TGTGCCAGCAGTTACCCTGGTGGAGGGGTGAACACTGAAGCTTTCTTT. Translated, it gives CASSYPGGGVNTEAFF.